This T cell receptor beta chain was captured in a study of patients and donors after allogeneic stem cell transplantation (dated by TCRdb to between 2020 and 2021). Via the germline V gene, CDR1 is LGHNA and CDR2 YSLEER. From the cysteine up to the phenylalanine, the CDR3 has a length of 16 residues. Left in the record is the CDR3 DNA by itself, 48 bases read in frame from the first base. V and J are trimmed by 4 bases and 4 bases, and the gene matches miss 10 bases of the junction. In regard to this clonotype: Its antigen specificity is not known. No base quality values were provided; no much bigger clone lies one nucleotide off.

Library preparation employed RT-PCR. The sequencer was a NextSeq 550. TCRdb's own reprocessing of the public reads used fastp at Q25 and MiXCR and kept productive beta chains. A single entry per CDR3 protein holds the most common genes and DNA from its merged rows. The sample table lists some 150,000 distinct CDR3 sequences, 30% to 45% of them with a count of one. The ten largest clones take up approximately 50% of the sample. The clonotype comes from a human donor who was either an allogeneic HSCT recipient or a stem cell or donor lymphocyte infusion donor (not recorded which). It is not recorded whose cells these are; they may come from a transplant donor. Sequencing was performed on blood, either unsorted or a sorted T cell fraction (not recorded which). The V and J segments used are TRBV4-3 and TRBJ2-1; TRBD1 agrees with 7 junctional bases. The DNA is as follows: TGCGCCAGCAGCCCTACCCGGGACAGAATTTACAATGAGCAGTTCTTC. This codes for CASSPTRDRIYNEQFF.